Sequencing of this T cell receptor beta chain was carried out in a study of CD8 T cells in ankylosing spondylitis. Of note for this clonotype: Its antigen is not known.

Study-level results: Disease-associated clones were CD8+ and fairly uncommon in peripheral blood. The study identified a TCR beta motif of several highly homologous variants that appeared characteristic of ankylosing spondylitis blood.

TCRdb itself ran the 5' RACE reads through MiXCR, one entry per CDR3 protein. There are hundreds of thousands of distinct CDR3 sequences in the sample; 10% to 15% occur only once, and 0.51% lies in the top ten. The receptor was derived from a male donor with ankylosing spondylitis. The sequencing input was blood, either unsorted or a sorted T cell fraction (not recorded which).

Written as DNA, the CDR3 is TGTGCCACCAGTGACACTAGCACAGATACGCAGTATTTT. It is translated as CATSDTSTDTQYF. The chain couples TRBV24-1 to TRBJ2-3; D not certain. Germline V lookup: CDR1 KGHDR, CDR2 SFDVKD. V lost 4 bases, J lost 0 bases, and 4 bases lay in between. This CDR3 spans 13 amino acids.